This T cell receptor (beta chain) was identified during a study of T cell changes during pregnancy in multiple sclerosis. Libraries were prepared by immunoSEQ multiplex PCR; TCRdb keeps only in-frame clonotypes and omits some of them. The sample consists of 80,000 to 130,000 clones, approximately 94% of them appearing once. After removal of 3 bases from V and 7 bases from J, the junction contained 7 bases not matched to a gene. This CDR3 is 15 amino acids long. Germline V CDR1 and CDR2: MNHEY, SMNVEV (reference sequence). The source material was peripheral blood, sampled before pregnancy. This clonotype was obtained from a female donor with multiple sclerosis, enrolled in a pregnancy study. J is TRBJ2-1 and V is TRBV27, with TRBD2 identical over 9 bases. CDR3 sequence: CASSFGREGENEQFF. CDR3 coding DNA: TGTGCCAGCAGTTTTGGGCGGGAGGGAGAAAATGAGCAGTTCTTC.